This T cell receptor (beta chain) comes out of a study of CD8+ T cells in alopecia areata. Study-level findings and limits: More clonal than normal scalp was lesional scalp, particularly alopecia totalis/universalis.

Specified treatment: oral pan-JAK inhibitor, 5-10 mg twice daily. Both peripheral blood and punch biopsies of lesional scalp skin were obtained from patients who had alopecia areata. A note on this clone: Its antigen is not known.

Extracted RNA was reverse transcribed, and the resulting cDNA served as sequencing template. Sequencing used immunoSEQ multiplex PCR; TCRdb keeps in-frame clones, though not all of them. Of approximately 300,000 clones in the sample, about 62% were seen once. Material: CD4+ T cells sorted from blood, obtained at week 24, from a patient treated with tofacitinib. The TCR comes from a human donor with alopecia areata.

The CDR3 coding sequence is TGTGCCAGCAGCTTATCGGGGAGGGGTGGCTACACCTTC. This gives the protein CASSLSGRGGYTF. J is TRBJ1-2 and V is TRBV7-9, with D possibly being TRBD1 (5 bases). The CDR3 has 13 residues. In germline, CDR1 is SEHNR, CDR2 FQNEAQ (reference sequence). Trimming cost V 2 bases and J 7 bases, with 11 bases left between them. Filled out from reference TRBV7-9 and TRBJ1-2, the complete variable domain reads DTGVSQNPRHKITKRGQNVTFRCDPISEHNRLYWYRQTLGQGPEFLTYFQNEAQLEKSRLLSDRFSAERPKGSFSTLEIQRTEQGDSAMYLCASSLSGRGGYTFGSGTRLTVV.